A selection of T cell receptor beta chains follows, all from one sample in a study of T cell responses to AZD1222 COVID-19 vaccine. Profiled with immunoSEQ multiplex PCR; TCRdb holds only in-frame clones, not every one. The profile shows about 110,000 clones, about 92% of them singletons. Material: peripheral blood, obtained on day 0 of AZD1222 vaccination. The receptors here all came from an adult in good health. Each CDR3 is given with its conserved first and last residue. D genes are given only for firm matches. Clone size is shown for a subset of rows, as once, few, many or a class of expanded clone.

>.|TRBJ2-7|TRBV19|TRBD1
TGTGCCAGTAGTCCCGGACAGGGGCATACCTACGAGCAGTACTTC
CASSPGQGHTYEQYF
>.|TRBJ2-3|TRBV11-2|TRBD2
TGTGCCAGCAGCTTACGCCTAGCGGGAGGCACAGATACGCAGTATTTT
CASSLRLAGGTDTQYF
>.|TRBJ2-3|TRBV6-2/TRBV6-3|TRBD2
TGTGCCAGCAGTTCGGACCGACTAGCGGGAATCTTAGATACGCAGTATTTT
CASSSDRLAGILDTQYF
>.|TRBJ2-1|TRBV5-5|.
TGTGCCAGCAGCTTGGCAAATAATATTTTTAGCTCCTACAATGAGCAGTTCTTC
CASSLANNIFSSYNEQFF
>.|TRBJ1-4|TRBV7-2|.
TGTGCCAGCAGCTTAGTGTGGGGGGGGAATGAAAAACTGTTTTTT
CASSLVWGGNEKLFF
>.|TRBJ2-1|TRBV4-3|TRBD2
TGCGCCAGCAGCCAAAACCCAGCGGGGGGGCGTCGAGAGCAGTTCTTC
CASSQNPAGGRREQFF
>few|TRBJ2-2|TRBV3-1/TRBV3-2|.
TGTGCCAGCAGCCAAGTAGGAGGGGGCGCAATGGGGACCGGGGAGCTGTTTTTT
CASSQVGGGAMGTGELFF
>.|TRBJ1-2|TRBV19|.
TGTGCCAGTAGTATTGAGAGGGGCGCAGACTATGGCTACACCTTC
CASSIERGADYGYTF
>.|TRBJ2-7|TRBV19|.
TGTGCCAGTAGTTCCCGAGACGAGCAGTACTTC
CASSSRDEQYF
>.|TRBJ2-1|TRBV12-3/TRBV12-4|TRBD2
TGTGCCAGCAGTTCTTTAGCGGGGAATGAGCAGTTCTTC
CASSSLAGNEQFF
>.|TRBJ2-4|TRBV7-2|.
TGTGCCAGCAGCCAGGGGGGCTCCAAAAACATTCAGTACTTC
CASSQGGSKNIQYF
>few|TRBJ2-1|TRBV2|.
TGTGCCAGCAGTGAGGGGCCTAGCGACTACAATGAGCAGTTCTTC
CASSEGPSDYNEQFF
>.|TRBJ2-3|TRBV11-3|.
TGTGCCAGCAGCCAGGGGTCGGGGAGCACAGATACGCAGTATTTT
CASSQGSGSTDTQYF
>.|TRBJ2-1|TRBV4-2|TRBD2
TGTGCCAGCAGTCTTAGCGGGGGGTTGAATGAGCAGTTCTTC
CASSLSGGLNEQFF
>few|TRBJ1-2|TRBV19|.
TGTGCCAGTAACGTGAAGGGAGTGTGGGGCTACACCTTC
CASNVKGVWGYTF
>once|TRBJ1-5|TRBV15|.
TGTGCCACCAGCAGAGATGGACAGCCCAATCAGCCCCAGCATTTT
CATSRDGQPNQPQHF
>.|TRBJ1-6|TRBV7-9|.
TGTGCCAGCAGCGGAGGGGTCAGTAATTCACCCCTCCACTTT
CASSGGVSNSPLHF
>.|TRBJ2-3|TRBV7-9|TRBD2
TGTGCCAGCAGCTTAGGACTAGCCGCAGATACGCAGTATTTT
CASSLGLAADTQYF
>.|TRBJ2-7|TRBV4-1|.
TGCGCCAGCAGCCAAGATCGGACAGTCTACGAGCAGTACTTC
CASSQDRTVYEQYF
>.|TRBJ1-1|TRBV5-5|.
TGTGCCAGCAGCTTCGACCTTATGTGGGATTTGGAGGAGGACACTGAAGCTTTCTTT
CASSFDLMWDLEEDTEAFF
>.|TRBJ1-2|TRBV6-2/TRBV6-3|.
TGTGCCAGCAGTTACCCAGTAGAGAGGGGCTACACCTTC
CASSYPVERGYTF
>.|TRBJ2-2|TRBV7-2|TRBD1
TGTGCCAGCAGCTTAGGACACGACAGGGTAGTGACCGGGGAGCTGTTTTTT
CASSLGHDRVVTGELFF
>.|TRBJ1-1|TRBV29-1|TRBD1
TGCAGCGTTGTTGGGGACAGGATTTTTAACACTGAAGCTTTCTTT
CSVVGDRIFNTEAFF
>.|TRBJ1-5|TRBV5-6|.
TGTGCCAGCAGCGTGGACAGAAATAGCAATCAGCCCCAGCATTTT
CASSVDRNSNQPQHF
>.|TRBJ1-4|TRBV19|.
TGTGCCAGTAGTATTATGCCAACTAATGAAAAACTGTTTTTT
CASSIMPTNEKLFF
>many|TRBJ1-6|TRBV4-2|.
TGTGCCAGCAGCCAAGATCGAAAGGGTGGTAATTCACCCCTCCACTTT
CASSQDRKGGNSPLHF
>.|TRBJ1-5|TRBV6-5|.
TGTGCCAGCAGTTACACACCGAATCAGCCCCAGCATTTT
CASSYTPNQPQHF
>.|TRBJ2-6|TRBV7-2|.
TGTGCCAGCAGCTTAGACATCAGCTCTGGGGCCAACGTCCTGACTTTC
CASSLDISSGANVLTF
>.|TRBJ1-2|TRBV5-5|.
TGTGCCAGCAGCTTGGGTTCATCGTGGGGCTATGGCTACACCTTC
CASSLGSSWGYGYTF
>.|TRBJ1-1|TRBV9|.
TGTGCCAGCAGCGTGGAGGCGAACACTGAAGCTTTCTTT
CASSVEANTEAFF
>.|TRBJ2-2|TRBV5-5|TRBD1
TGTGCCAGCAGCTTGGAGACCCCCGGGACAGGGTCGTACACCGGGGAGCTGTTTTTT
CASSLETPGTGSYTGELFF
>.|TRBJ2-2|TRBV6-5|.
TGTGCCAGCGCGGTGGGGAACACCGGGGAGCTGTTTTTT
CASAVGNTGELFF
>.|TRBJ2-7|TRBV11-2|TRBD1
TGTGCCAGCAGCACGGACAGGGGAGGGTACGAGCAGTACTTC
CASSTDRGGYEQYF
>.|TRBJ1-5|TRBV7-2|.
TGTGCCAGCAGCTTATCGGGGCAGCTTAATCAGCCCCAGCATTTT
CASSLSGQLNQPQHF
>.|TRBJ1-5|TRBV6-2/TRBV6-3|.
TGTGCCAGCAGTTACCGAAATCAGCCCCAGCATTTT
CASSYRNQPQHF
>.|TRBJ1-4|TRBV14|TRBD1
TGTGCCAGCAGCCCCCGGGACAGGGTGGCATTCCTGTTTTTT
CASSPRDRVAFLFF